Given below is one T cell receptor (beta chain) in context. Its specificity is unknown. It may be a read error: a sequence one base away is much more abundant. Axillary draining lymph nodes of breast cancer patients supplied the node samples. Per the germline V gene, CDR1 is LGHNA and CDR2 is YSLEER. CDR3 size: 15 residues. Trimming took off 7 bases at V and 0 bases at J, with 13 bases between the two ends. This entry belongs to a study of breast tumors, draining lymph nodes, adjacent tissues. A single record per CDR3 protein comes from TCRdb applying MiXCR to the multiplex PCR reads. The table records under 300,000 distinct CDR3 sequences, about 34% of them present only once. Study findings and constraints: Data only fit, rather than demonstrated, lymph node origin of most tumor T cells.

This clonotype was sampled from a female donor with breast cancer. Some clones in this sample may be carry-over from other donors' samples. The V call is TRBV4-3, the J call TRBJ1-3; D is unclear. Sample: axillary lymph node tissue. CDR3 sequence reads: CASNRIWRSGNTIYF. The DNA of the CDR3 is TGCGCCAGCAACCGTATATGGCGCTCTGGAAACACCATATATTTT.